Listed below are T cell receptor beta chains from one sample, sequenced in a study of cytomegalovirus exposure and HLA in healthy donors. Sequencing was performed with immunoSEQ multiplex PCR; in TCRdb, only in-frame clones are kept and a portion is missing. The profile shows about 300,000 clones, 88% of them singletons. The sample taken for sequencing was PBMCs. The source of these receptors is a young woman in good health and CMV-seronegative. The conserved cysteine and the conserved F or W are not part of the CDR3 here. Fields, in order: clone size, CDR3 length, J gene, V gene, CDR3 protein. Not all rows give a size; the values are once, few, many and, for expanded clones, a class.

. | 11 | TRBJ2-1 | TRBV11-2 | ASSLGRVNEQF
. | 12 | TRBJ1-5 | TRBV5-8 | ASRVGGARQPQH
. | 12 | TRBJ1-1 | TRBV5-8 | ASSLREVAFEAF
. | 12 | TRBJ2-7 | TRBV28 | ASKGTGITYEQY
once | 12 | TRBJ1-2 | TRBV4-1 | ASSPGFGDYGYT
. | 12 | TRBJ1-3 | TRBV28 | ASSMVGAGNTIY
once | 13 | TRBJ1-1 | TRBV27 | ASSPFRDIGTEAF
. | 14 | TRBJ1-2 | TRBV28 | ASTRDRVMGLLGYT
. | 13 | TRBJ2-1 | TRBV11-2 | ASSLRGLTYNEQF
. | 14 | TRBJ2-3 | TRBV7-3 | ASSLGIAGGTDTQY
. | 13 | TRBJ1-3 | TRBV9 | ASSGGQKAGNTIY
. | 12 | TRBJ2-3 | TRBV5-6 | ASSLGRGLDTQY
. | 14 | TRBJ2-1 | TRBV7-6 | ASSPRPAGSYNEQF
. | 14 | TRBJ2-7 | TRBV18 | ASSPTVSGMLSEQY
. | 16 | TRBJ1-2 | TRBV6-1 | ASSEVVGQGALVRGYT
. | 12 | TRBJ2-7 | TRBV25-1 | ASSSRDLSYEQY
few | 15 | TRBJ2-7 | TRBV7-8 | ASSLGTGGQSSYEQY
. | 11 | TRBJ1-2 | TRBV18 | ASSPRTGDGYT
. | 14 | TRBJ2-7 | TRBV21-1 | ASSKSHSLSSYEQY
once | 15 | TRBJ2-2 | TRBV4-3 | ASSQAPGGWFTGELF
few | 14 | TRBJ1-6 | TRBV7-9 | ASSLQRSLYNSPLH
. | 13 | TRBJ1-2 | TRBV6-5 | ASSYRQGSYEGYT
. | 12 | TRBJ2-7 | TRBV6-6 | ASSSGLAQYEQY
. | 13 | TRBJ1-4 | TRBV15 | ATSRAPEGNEKLF
. | 13 | TRBJ2-1 | TRBV9 | ASSPRRAFYNEQF
. | 12 | TRBJ2-1 | TRBV11-1 | ASSVTLTGAEQF
. | 10 | TRBJ1-2 | TRBV25-1 | ASSEGGVGYT
. | 14 | TRBJ2-7 | TRBV27 | ASTLAGTGGLYEQY
. | 12 | TRBJ1-2 | TRBV9 | ASSVFDRGGGYT
. | 10 | TRBJ1-2 | TRBV10-3 | AISDRGYGYT
. | 15 | TRBJ2-1 | TRBV9 | ASSVGLASSSYNEQF
. | 13 | TRBJ1-3 | TRBV6-5 | ASHQGLLSGNTIY
. | 11 | TRBJ1-2 | TRBV14 | ASSPNRVRGYT
. | 14 | TRBJ2-1 | TRBV6-5 | ASSYGLAATYNEQF
. | 14 | TRBJ1-2 | TRBV28 | ASSWNPGQGREAHT
. | 12 | TRBJ2-7 | TRBV7-9 | ASSRGAIADEQY
. | 13 | TRBJ2-3 | TRBV28 | ASSLGSLKSDTQY
. | 13 | TRBJ1-4 | TRBV6-5 | ASSDITGGVGKLF
. | 15 | TRBJ2-1 | TRBV7-8 | ASSHGRLERAFNEQF
. | 8 | TRBJ2-1 | TRBV7-6 | ASSYNEQF
once | 13 | TRBJ1-1 | TRBV11-3 | ASSQGQSEGTEAF
. | 13 | TRBJ1-4 | TRBV27 | ASSYIGTPGEKLF
. | 10 | TRBJ2-7 | TRBV30 | AMDRGNNEQY
. | 11 | TRBJ1-2 | TRBV7-9 | ASSLALGDGYT
. | 12 | TRBJ2-7 | TRBV14 | ASSQVSGWSEQY
. | 14 | TRBJ2-2 | TRBV6-1 | ASREGLAVNTGELF
. | 17 | TRBJ2-1 | TRBV9 | ASHRGVPGLAGGLNEQF
. | 14 | TRBJ2-1 | TRBV4-1 | ASSQETLAVGTQQF
. | 14 | TRBJ2-1 | TRBV9 | ASSATTSGSHNEQF
. | 14 | TRBJ2-1 | TRBV7-8 | ASSRGQGRPYNEQF
. | 14 | TRBJ2-3 | TRBV4-3 | ASSLQLDKNTDTQY
. | 12 | TRBJ2-7 | TRBV28 | ASRIGLAAYEQY
. | 12 | TRBJ1-3 | TRBV6-6 | ASSYSRQGNTIY
. | 16 | TRBJ1-2 | TRBV7-2 | ASSLGGRSTGGNYGYT
. | 11 | TRBJ2-7 | TRBV4-1 | ASSQVGGYEQY